Sequencing of this TCR beta chain was carried out in a study of cytomegalovirus exposure and HLA in healthy donors. The CDR3 contains 14 residues. The germline gives CDR1 MNHEY, CDR2 SVGAGI. V dropped 4 bases and J dropped 1; count of bases not matched to a gene: 1. Samples came from healthy bone marrow donors. The PCR was carried out with 60 Vbeta primers and 13 Jbeta primers. Clones were sequenced by immunoSEQ multiplex PCR, and TCRdb holds only the in-frame ones, with some missing. The sample lists approximately 170,000 clones, roughly 80% occurring once. Sequenced: PBMCs. This clonotype was sampled from a male donor in good health and CMV-seronegative. J is TRBJ2-5 and V is TRBV6-5; 9 positions match TRBD2. CDR3: CASSWTSVQETQYF. As DNA, the CDR3 is TGTGCCAGCAGTTGGACTAGCGTCCAAGAGACCCAGTACTTC.